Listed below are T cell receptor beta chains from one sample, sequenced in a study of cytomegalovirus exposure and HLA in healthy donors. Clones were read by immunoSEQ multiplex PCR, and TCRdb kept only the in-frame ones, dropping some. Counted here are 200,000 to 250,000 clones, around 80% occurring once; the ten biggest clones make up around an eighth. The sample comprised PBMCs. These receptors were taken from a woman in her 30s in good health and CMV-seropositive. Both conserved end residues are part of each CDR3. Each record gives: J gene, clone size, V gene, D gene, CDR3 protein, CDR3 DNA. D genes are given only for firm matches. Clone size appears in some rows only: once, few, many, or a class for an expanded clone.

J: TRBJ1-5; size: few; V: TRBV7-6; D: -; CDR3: CASSRTANNQPQHF; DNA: TGTGCCAGCAGCCGGACAGCTAACAATCAGCCCCAGCATTTT
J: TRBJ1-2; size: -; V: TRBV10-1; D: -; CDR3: CASSRSQGFGYTF; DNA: TGCGCCAGCAGTAGGTCCCAGGGATTTGGCTACACCTTC
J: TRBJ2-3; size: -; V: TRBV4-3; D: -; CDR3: CASSQYNGSPSDTQYF; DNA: TGCGCCAGCAGCCAATATAACGGGAGTCCATCAGATACGCAGTATTTT
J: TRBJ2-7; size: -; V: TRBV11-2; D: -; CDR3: CASSTGHTYEQYF; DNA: TGTGCCAGCAGCACCGGACACACCTACGAGCAGTACTTC
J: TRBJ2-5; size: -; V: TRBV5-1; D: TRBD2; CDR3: CASSLGPTSGSRGETQYF; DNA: TGCGCCAGCAGCTTGGGTCCCACTAGCGGATCAAGAGGAGAGACCCAGTACTTC
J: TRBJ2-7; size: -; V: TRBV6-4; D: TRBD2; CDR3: CASSDGTSGSEQYF; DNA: TGTGCCAGCAGTGACGGGACTAGCGGGAGCGAGCAGTACTTC
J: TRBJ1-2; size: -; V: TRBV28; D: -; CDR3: CASSRSGGARVLYGYTF; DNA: TGTGCCAGCAGCCGAAGTGGGGGGGCACGGGTGCTCTATGGCTACACCTTC
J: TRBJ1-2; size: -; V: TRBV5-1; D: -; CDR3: CASSLAQGYGYTF; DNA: TGCGCCAGCAGCTTGGCCCAGGGCTATGGCTACACCTTC
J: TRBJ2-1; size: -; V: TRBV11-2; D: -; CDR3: CASSSSWGSGLNEQFF; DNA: TGTGCCAGCAGCTCCTCTTGGGGGAGTGGTCTGAATGAGCAGTTCTTC
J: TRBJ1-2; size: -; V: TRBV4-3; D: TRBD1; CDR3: CASSQWYRGTFGGYTF; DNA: TGCGCCAGCAGCCAATGGTACAGGGGGACTTTTGGAGGCTACACCTTC
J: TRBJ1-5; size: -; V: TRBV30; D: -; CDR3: CAWSVQSNQPQHF; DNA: TGTGCCTGGAGTGTACAGTCCAATCAGCCCCAGCATTTT
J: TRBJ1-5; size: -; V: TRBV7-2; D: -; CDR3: CASSLNLEQPQHF; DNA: TGTGCCAGCAGCTTAAACCTGGAGCAGCCCCAGCATTTT
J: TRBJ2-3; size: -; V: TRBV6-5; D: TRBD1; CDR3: CASSYNPDRRADTQYF; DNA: TGTGCCAGCAGTTACAACCCGGACAGGCGGGCCGATACGCAGTATTTT
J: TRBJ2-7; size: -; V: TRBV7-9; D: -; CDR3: CASSLASAYEQYF; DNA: TGTGCCAGCAGCTTAGCATCGGCGTACGAGCAGTACTTC
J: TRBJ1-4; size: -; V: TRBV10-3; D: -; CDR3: CAISSTGANEKLFF; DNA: TGTGCCATCAGCTCGACTGGGGCTAATGAAAAACTGTTTTTT
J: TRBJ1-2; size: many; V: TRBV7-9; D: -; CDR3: CASSLGDYGYTF; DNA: TGTGCCAGCAGCTTGGGGGACTATGGCTACACCTTC
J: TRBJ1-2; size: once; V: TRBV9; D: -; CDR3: CASSASDPRHGYTF; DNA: TGTGCCAGCAGCGCCTCAGACCCCAGGCACGGCTACACCTTC